The 12 T cell receptor beta chains below come from one sample, sequenced in a study of regulatory and conventional T cells in RAG deficiency. Genomic DNA came from blood regulatory T cells gated CD4+ CD25-high CD127-low. Here immunoSEQ multiplex PCR was the method, and the copy in TCRdb shows in-frame clones only, minus some. The sample includes over 8,000 clones, roughly 90% of them seen just once. The data also belong to a second study, concerning regulatory T cells. From that study: Amplification used 52 TRBV primers and 13 TRBJ primers.

Source material: Tregs sorted from blood. The receptors derive from a human donor in good health.

The genes are TRBV5-1 and TRBJ1-3; D is unclear. Germline CDR1 is SGHRS and CDR2 is YFSETQ. V shed 2 bases and J shed 6 bases, with 9 bases lying between them. The CDR3 contains 13 residues. CDR3 sequence (DNA): TGCGCCAGCAGCTTCACGTCGGAAAACACCATATATTTT. Translating it yields CASSFTSENTIYF. Complete variable domain (other parts from reference TRBV5-1 and TRBJ1-3): KAGVTQTPRYLIKTRGQQVTLSCSPISGHRSVSWYQQTPGQGLQFLFEYFSETQRNKGNFPGRFSGRQFSNSRSEMNVSTLELGDSALYLCASSFTSENTIYFGEGSWLTVV.

V is TRBV9 and J is TRBJ2-1; TRBD2 matches 7 bases. J gave up 6 bases and V 5 bases, and 8 bases lay outside the gene matches. The CDR3 loop spans 14 amino acids. The germline V gene encodes CDR1 SGDLS and CDR2 YYNGEE. CDR3 bases: TGTGCCAGCAGGCGCGGGACTACGAGCAATGAGCAGTTCTTC. Its translation is CASRRGTTSNEQFF.

The chain recombines TRBV28 with TRBJ2-4, with D perhaps TRBD2 (5 bases). Trimming shortened V by 5 bases and J by 0 bases, and 14 bases separated the two germline ends. There are 16 residues in the CDR3. From germline, CDR1 is MDHEN and CDR2 SYDVKM. The chain's CDR3 is CASSLDYTLAKNIQYF. Here the CDR3 DNA reads TGTGCCAGCAGTCTCGACTATACCCTAGCCAAAAACATTCAGTACTTC.

Only one count was recorded for this clone. The J gene is TRBJ1-1, the V gene TRBV5-1; 7 nucleotides agree with TRBD1. CDR1 SGHRS and CDR2 YFSETQ come from the germline V gene. This CDR3 is built from 15 residues. With V trimmed by 4 bases and J by 0 bases, 6 bases remained unmatched. CDR3 protein: CASSVTGLMNTEAFF. Written as DNA, the CDR3 is TGCGCCAGCAGCGTGACAGGGCTAATGAACACTGAAGCTTTCTTT.

J is TRBJ1-1 and V is TRBV29-1, with D possibly being TRBD1 (6 bases). Germline V lookup: CDR1 SQVTM, CDR2 ANQGSEA. Between the trimmed V and J ends, which lost 0 bases and 2 bases, there was a span of 22 bases. This CDR3 region has 18 residues. CDR3 DNA: TGCAGCGTTGAAGATTTGCCGGGGGCCTTTAGTGGAAACACTGAAGCTTTCTTT. As protein: CSVEDLPGAFSGNTEAFF. Full variable domain (missing parts from reference TRBV29-1 and TRBJ1-1): SAVISQKPSRDICQRGTSLTIQCQVDSQVTMMFWYRQQPGQSLTLIATANQGSEATYESGFVIDKFPISRPNLTFSTLTVSNMSPEDSSIYLCSVEDLPGAFSGNTEAFFGQGTRLTVV.

The genes are TRBV7-6 and TRBJ1-1, with D possibly matching TRBD1 (5 bases). CDR1 and CDR2 (germline): SGHVS, FNYEAQ. This CDR3 is 13 amino acids long. Trimming removed 1 base from V and 4 bases from J, with 7 bases in between. DNA for the CDR3: TGTGCCAGCAGCTTAGGGGGGGTCACTGAAGCTTTCTTT. It translates to CASSLGGVTEAFF.

The chain is built from TRBV6-1 and TRBJ1-4, with 8 bases matching TRBD1. In germline, CDR1 is MNHNS, CDR2 SASEGT. The junction had 8 bases not matched to a gene; V was cut back by 7 bases and J by 4 bases. The CDR3 runs 15 residues. For the CDR3, the DNA is TGTGCCAGCAAACCCGACAGGGGCTTTAATGAAAAACTGTTTTTT. Protein: CASKPDRGFNEKLFF.

V usage is TRBV11-3 and J usage is TRBJ1-1; D gene uncertain. The germline V gene has CDR1 SGHNT and CDR2 YENEEA. This CDR3 region has 14 residues. Trimming removed 6 bases at V and 11 bases at J, with 22 bases between. This CDR3 is CASSSPLFPPEAFF. CDR3 in DNA: TGTGCCAGCAGTTCTCCATTGTTCCCCCCGGAGGCTTTCTTT.

This chain links TRBV19 with TRBJ2-7, with D tentatively TRBD1 (5 bases). This CDR3 contains 14 residues. Trimming removed 3 bases from V and 5 bases from J, with 14 bases in between. The germline V gene encodes CDR1 LNHDA and CDR2 SQIVND (reference sequence). The CDR3 DNA sequence: TGTGCCAGTAGTATTGTCCTATCAGGGAACGAGCAGTACTTC. This codes for CASSIVLSGNEQYF.

The chain recombines TRBV6-1 with TRBJ1-4; D gene ambiguous. Germline V CDR1 and CDR2: MNHNS, SASEGT. The CDR3 consists of 14 residues. V lost 5 bases to trimming and J lost 0 bases, with 7 bases between them. CDR3 in amino acids: CASSFSATNEKLFF. Written as DNA, the CDR3 is TGTGCCAGCAGTTTTTCCGCAACTAATGAAAAACTGTTTTTT.

V gene TRBV18 combines with J gene TRBJ1-5, with D possibly TRBD1 on 6 matching bases. Between the trimmed V and J ends, which lost 4 bases and 6 bases, there was a span of 13 bases. The length of the CDR3 is 14 residues. Per the germline V gene, CDR1 is KGHSH and CDR2 is LQKENI. In nucleotides, the CDR3 is TGTGCCAGCTCACGAACAGGGTTGGGTCAGCCCCAGCATTTT. This gives the protein CASSRTGLGQPQHF. The full variable domain, in which reference TRBV18 and TRBJ1-5 provide the parts outside the CDR3, is NAGVMQNPRHLVRRRGQEARLRCSPMKGHSHVYWYRQLPEEGLKFMVYLQKENIIDESGMPKERFSAEFPKEGPSILRIQQVVRGDSAAYFCASSRTGLGQPQHFGDGTRLSIL.

V is TRBV27 and J is TRBJ2-1, with 10 bases that match TRBD1. Unmatched junction bases numbered 17, after V lost 4 bases and J lost 8 bases. This CDR3 is built from 18 residues. Germline loops: CDR1 MNHEY, CDR2 SMNVEV (reference sequence). CDR3 protein: CASSSATLGTGVYHEQFF. CDR3 sequence (DNA): TGTGCCAGCAGTTCAGCTACCCTCGGGACAGGGGTTTATCATGAGCAGTTCTTC.